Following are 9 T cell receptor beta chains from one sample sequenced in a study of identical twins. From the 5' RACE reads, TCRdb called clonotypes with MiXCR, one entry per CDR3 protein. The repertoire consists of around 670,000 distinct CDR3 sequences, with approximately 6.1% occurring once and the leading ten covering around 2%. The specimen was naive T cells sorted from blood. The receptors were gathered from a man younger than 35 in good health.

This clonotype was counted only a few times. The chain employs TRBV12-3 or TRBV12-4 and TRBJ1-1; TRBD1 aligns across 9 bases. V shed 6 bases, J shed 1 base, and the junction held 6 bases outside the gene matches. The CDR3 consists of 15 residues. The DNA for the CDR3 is TGTGCCAGCAGGCCCCGACAGGGGGAGAACACTGAAGCTTTCTTT. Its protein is CASRPRQGENTEAFF.

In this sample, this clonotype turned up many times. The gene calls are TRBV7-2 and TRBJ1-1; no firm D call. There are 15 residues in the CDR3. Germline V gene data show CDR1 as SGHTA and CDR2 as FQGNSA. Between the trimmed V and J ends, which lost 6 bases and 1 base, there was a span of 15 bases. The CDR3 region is CASSLFNVGNTEAFF. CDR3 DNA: TGTGCCAGCAGTCTATTTAATGTCGGGAACACTGAAGCTTTCTTT. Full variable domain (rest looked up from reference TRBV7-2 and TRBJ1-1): GAGVSQSPSNKVTEKGKDVELRCDPISGHTALYWYRQSLGQGLEFLIYFQGNSAPDKSGLPSDRFSAERTGGSVSTLTIQRTQQEDSAVYLCASSLFNVGNTEAFFGQGTRLTVV.

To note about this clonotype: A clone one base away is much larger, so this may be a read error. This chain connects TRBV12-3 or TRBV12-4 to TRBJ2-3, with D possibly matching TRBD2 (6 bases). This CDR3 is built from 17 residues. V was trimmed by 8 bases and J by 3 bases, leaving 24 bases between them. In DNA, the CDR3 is TGTGCCAGCGCCCGGGATAGCAGGATCGGGGGAACAGATACGCAGTATTTT. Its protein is CASARDSRIGGTDTQYF.

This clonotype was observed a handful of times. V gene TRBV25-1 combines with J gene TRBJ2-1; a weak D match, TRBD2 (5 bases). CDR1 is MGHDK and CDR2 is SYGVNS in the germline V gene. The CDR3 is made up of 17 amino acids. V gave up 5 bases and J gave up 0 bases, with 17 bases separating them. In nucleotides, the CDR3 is TGTGCCAGCAGTTTTAGGACTTTTAGGAGCTCCTACAATGAGCAGTTCTTC. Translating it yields CASSFRTFRSSYNEQFF.

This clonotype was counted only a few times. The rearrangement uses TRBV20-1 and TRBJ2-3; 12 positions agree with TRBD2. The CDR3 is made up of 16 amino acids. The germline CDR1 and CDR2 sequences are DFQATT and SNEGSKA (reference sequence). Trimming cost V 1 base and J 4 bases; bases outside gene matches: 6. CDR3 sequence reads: CSARARLAGVADTQYF. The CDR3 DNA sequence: TGCAGTGCTAGAGCCCGACTAGCGGGAGTTGCAGATACGCAGTATTTT.

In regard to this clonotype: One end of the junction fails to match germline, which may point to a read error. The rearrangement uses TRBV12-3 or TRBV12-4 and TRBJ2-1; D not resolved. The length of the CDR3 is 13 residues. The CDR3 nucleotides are TGTGCCAACAGTTTTTCCAGGATCAATGAGCAGTTCTTC. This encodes CANSFSRINEQFF.

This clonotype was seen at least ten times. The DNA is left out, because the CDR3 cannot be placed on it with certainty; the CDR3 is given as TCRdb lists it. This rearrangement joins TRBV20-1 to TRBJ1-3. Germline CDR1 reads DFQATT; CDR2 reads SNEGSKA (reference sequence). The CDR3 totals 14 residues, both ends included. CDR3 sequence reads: CSARDVLSLDTIYF.

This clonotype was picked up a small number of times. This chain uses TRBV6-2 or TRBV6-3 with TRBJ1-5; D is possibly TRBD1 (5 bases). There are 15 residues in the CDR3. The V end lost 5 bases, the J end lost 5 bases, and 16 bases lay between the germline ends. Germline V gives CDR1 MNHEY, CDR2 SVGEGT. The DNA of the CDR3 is TGTGCCAGCAGTCCCCTGGCAGGGAAATATCAGCCCCAGCATTTT. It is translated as CASSPLAGKYQPQHF.

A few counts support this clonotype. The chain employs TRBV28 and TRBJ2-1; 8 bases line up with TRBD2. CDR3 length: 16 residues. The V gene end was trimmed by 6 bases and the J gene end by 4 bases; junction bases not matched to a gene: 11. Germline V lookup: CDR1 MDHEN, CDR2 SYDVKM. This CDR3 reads CASSQTSGSEYNEQFF. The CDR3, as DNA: TGTGCCAGCAGCCAGACGAGCGGGAGCGAGTACAATGAGCAGTTCTTC.